This T cell receptor beta chain was captured by sequencing in a study of blood T cells in healthy people across ages. A J-beta primer mix and a sample-barcoded 5' primer were used in a second PCR of roughly 7 to 12 cycles. TCRdb re-derived calls from the 5' RACE reads in MiXCR, one entry per CDR3 protein. The repertoire holds 600,000 to 800,000 distinct CDR3 sequences, with roughly 21% as singletons. The germline V gene has CDR1 MNHEY and CDR2 SMNVEV (reference sequence). The CDR3 contains 13 residues. After removal of 5 bases from V and 6 bases from J, the junction contained 6 bases not matched to a gene. This clonotype was detected only a few times.

The receptor's source is a man between 65 and 85 years old in good health. The sample was blood. The J gene is TRBJ1-2, the V gene TRBV27; 7 bases match TRBD1. CDR3 DNA sequence: TGTGCCAGCAGTAGCCGGGACAGAGATGGCTACACCTTC. It specifies CASSSRDRDGYTF.